A single sample gave rise to the 8 T cell receptor beta chains below, sequenced in a study of graft-versus-host responses after intestinal transplantation. Their specific antigens are unknown. The assay was immunoSEQ multiplex PCR, and TCRdb's table has in-frame clones only and misses some. The data contain 70,000 or so clones, roughly 84% of them singletons. The starting material was unstimulated CD4+ T cells sorted from spleen or lymph node cells, obtained before transplant. These receptors were taken from a human donor who was the organ donor for an intestinal transplant.

The gene calls are TRBV10-1 and TRBJ2-2, with a weak D call TRBD2 (5 bases). Germline assignment: CDR1 WNHNN and CDR2 SYGVQD (reference sequence). V was trimmed by 1 base and J by 4 bases, leaving 7 bases between them. The CDR3 is made up of 14 amino acids. The CDR3 sequence: CASSEFRGTGELFF. The CDR3 nucleotides are TGCGCCAGCAGTGAGTTTCGGGGCACCGGGGAGCTGTTTTTT.

V gene TRBV10-3 combines with J gene TRBJ1-1, with 7 nucleotides matching TRBD1. V dropped 6 bases and J dropped 1; count of bases not matched to a gene: 11. The CDR3 has 16 residues. CDR1 is ENHRY, CDR2 SYGVKD, per germline. CDR3 loop: CAISNRGPSENTEAFF. CDR3 sequence (DNA): TGTGCCATCAGCAACAGGGGACCGTCGGAGAACACTGAAGCTTTCTTT.

This clone was found once. This sequence joins TRBV28 and TRBJ1-5, with a possible D match to TRBD1 (6 bases). Germline CDR1 is MDHEN and CDR2 is SYDVKM. CDR3 length: 14 amino acids. V lost 6 bases and J 4 bases, leaving 13 bases between the germline ends. Written as DNA, the CDR3 is TGTGCCAGCAGACCCCAGGGGATGAATCAGCCCCAGCATTTT. Translated: CASRPQGMNQPQHF.

The chain combines TRBV4-1 with TRBJ2-4; 12 bases line up with TRBD2. Per germline, CDR1 MGHRA and CDR2 YSYEKL. Trimming cost V 0 bases and J 5 bases; bases outside gene matches: 5. The CDR3 consists of 17 residues. The CDR3 is CASSQEITSGGQNIQYF. The CDR3 DNA reads as TGCGCCAGCAGCCAAGAAATCACTAGCGGGGGGCAAAACATTCAGTACTTC.

The rearrangement joins TRBV9 to TRBJ2-2; 7 bases are shared with TRBD1. Germline values: CDR1 SGDLS, CDR2 YYNGEE. After removal of 2 bases from V and 2 bases from J, the junction contained 6 bases not matched to a gene. CDR3 length: 16 amino acids. The CDR3 nucleotides read TGTGCCAGCAGCGTCTTTGACAGGGCCAACACCGGGGAGCTGTTTTTT. Its translation: CASSVFDRANTGELFF.

The chain carries TRBV7-6 and TRBJ2-3; D gene ambiguous. The CDR3 extends over 14 amino acids. Germline CDR1 reads SGHVS; CDR2 reads FNYEAQ. With 2 bases removed from V and 2 bases from J, the gap between germline ends came to 8 bases. The CDR3 DNA follows: TGTGCCAGCAGCTTAACTAAAATCACAGATACGCAGTATTTT. It encodes CASSLTKITDTQYF.

The gene calls are TRBV25-1 and TRBJ2-2, with 12 bases fitting TRBD1. CDR1 is MGHDK, CDR2 SYGVNS, per germline. The CDR3 is 14 residues long. V lost 7 bases and J lost 7; bases outside the gene matches: 4. The CDR3 DNA reads as TGTGCCAGCACCGGGACAGGGGGCTTCGGGGAGCTGTTTTTT. It encodes CASTGTGGFGELFF.

This chain links TRBV7-8 with TRBJ1-2, with a tentative D call TRBD1 (5 bases). Trimming took off 1 base at V and 8 bases at J, with 17 bases between the two ends. Per germline, CDR1 SGHVS and CDR2 FQNEAQ. The CDR3 spans 15 residues. This CDR3 is CASSLDGGSSWGYTF. The CDR3 DNA is TGTGCCAGCAGCTTAGATGGGGGGTCCTCCTGGGGCTACACCTTC.